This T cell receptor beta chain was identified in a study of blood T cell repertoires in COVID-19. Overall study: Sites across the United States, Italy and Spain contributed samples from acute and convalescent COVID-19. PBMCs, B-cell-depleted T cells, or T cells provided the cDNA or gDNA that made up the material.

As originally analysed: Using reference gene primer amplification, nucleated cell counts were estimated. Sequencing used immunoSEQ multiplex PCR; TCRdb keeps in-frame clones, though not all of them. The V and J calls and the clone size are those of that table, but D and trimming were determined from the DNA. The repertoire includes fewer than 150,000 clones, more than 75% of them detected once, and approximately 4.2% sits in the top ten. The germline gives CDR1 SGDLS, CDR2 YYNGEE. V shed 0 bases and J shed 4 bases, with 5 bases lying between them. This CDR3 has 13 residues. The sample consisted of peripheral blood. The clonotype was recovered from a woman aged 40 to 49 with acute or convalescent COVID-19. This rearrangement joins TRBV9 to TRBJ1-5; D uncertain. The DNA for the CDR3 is TGTGCCAGCAGCGTAGGAGTAAATCAGCCCCAGCATTTT. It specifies CASSVGVNQPQHF.